What follows are 30 T cell receptor beta chains derived from one specimen sequenced in a study of blood T cells in healthy people across ages. Then a second PCR, running roughly 7 to 11 cycles, was carried out with a sample-barcoded 5' primer and a J-beta primer mix. From the 5' RACE reads, TCRdb called clonotypes with MiXCR, one entry per CDR3 protein. The repertoire holds 550,000 to 750,000 distinct CDR3 sequences, with roughly 20% as singletons. Input material: blood. These receptors all come from a man between 65 and 79 years old in good health.

This clonotype was seen a few times. The chain links TRBV28 to TRBJ1-2; D ambiguous. This CDR3 contains 14 residues. The germline V gene encodes CDR1 MDHEN and CDR2 SYDVKM. Trimming cost V 5 bases and J 6 bases, with 16 bases left between them. CDR3 in amino acids: CASSPGPFGDGYTF. The DNA of the CDR3 is TGTGCCAGCAGTCCCGGACCGTTCGGGGATGGCTACACCTTC.

Ten or more counts support this clonotype. The chain recombines TRBV7-9 with TRBJ1-4, with 9 bases lining up with TRBD1. The germline CDR1 and CDR2 sequences are SEHNR and FQNEAQ (reference sequence). Losses at the gene ends were 8 bases for V and 5 bases for J; bases not matched to a gene: 6. The CDR3 loop spans 14 amino acids. This chain's CDR3 is CASGAGQGNEKLFF. The CDR3 bases are TGTGCCAGCGGCGCCGGACAGGGGAATGAAAAACTGTTTTTT.

The CDR3 spells CSAMDRGSSYEQYF. DNA for the CDR3: TGCAGTGCTATGGACAGGGGGAGCTCCTACGAGCAGTACTTC. This rearrangement joins TRBV20-1 to TRBJ2-7; 10 positions agree with TRBD1. The CDR3 is 14 residues long. V dropped 4 bases and J dropped 0; count of bases not matched to a gene: 3. CDR1 is DFQATT and CDR2 is SNEGSKA in the germline V gene (reference sequence).

This clonotype came up a few times. The V and J genes are TRBV2 and TRBJ1-1, with 9 bases identical to TRBD1. CDR3 length equals 13 residues. Germline CDR1 is SNHLY and CDR2 is FYNNEI. V gave up 6 bases and J gave up 6 bases; unmatched junction bases: 5. CDR3 sequence: CASRLQGASEAFF. CDR3 sequence (DNA): TGTGCCAGCAGACTACAGGGGGCCTCTGAAGCTTTCTTT.

This sequence joins TRBV3-1 and TRBJ1-3, with unresolved D. CDR1 LGHDT and CDR2 YNNKEL come from the germline V gene (reference sequence). This CDR3 region has 15 residues. V lost 0 bases to trimming and J lost 0 bases, with 6 bases between them. CDR3 protein: CASSQELGSGNTIYF. CDR3 bases: TGTGCCAGCAGCCAAGAGCTGGGCTCTGGAAACACCATATATTTT.

In its sample, this clonotype was seen once. This chain links TRBV6-1 with TRBJ2-6; D is perhaps TRBD1 or TRBD2 (5 bases each). Germline CDR1 and CDR2: MNHNS and SASEGT. V shed 6 bases and J shed 4 bases, with 16 bases lying between them. The CDR3 totals 16 residues. The CDR3: CASSARGLGGANVLTF. In DNA, the CDR3 is TGTGCCAGCAGCGCGAGGGGATTGGGGGGGGCCAACGTCCTGACTTTC.

This clonotype has just a few counts. This rearrangement joins TRBV3-1 to TRBJ2-7; D is undetermined. The CDR3 consists of 15 residues. Trimming removed 0 bases at V and 0 bases at J, with 9 bases between. Germline CDR1 reads LGHDT; CDR2 reads YNNKEL (reference sequence). The CDR3 nucleotides are TGTGCCAGCAGCCAAGATCTTGCCGGCTCCTACGAGCAGTACTTC. Translation gives CASSQDLAGSYEQYF.

This clonotype appeared a few times. V usage is TRBV3-1 and J usage is TRBJ2-3, with 7 bases identical to TRBD2. This CDR3 is 17 amino acids long. V was pared by 0 bases and J by 3 bases, with 9 bases of the junction left unmatched. Germline V gene data show CDR1 as LGHDT and CDR2 as YNNKEL (reference sequence). In DNA, the CDR3 is TGTGCCAGCAGCCAAGATTCGGCGGGAGTATTGACAGATACGCAGTATTTT. Translating gives CASSQDSAGVLTDTQYF.

J is TRBJ2-7 and V is TRBV21-1; TRBD1, the D gene given by the table, was not confirmed from the DNA. TRBV21-1 represents a pseudogene. The CDR3 is 18 amino acids. The CDR3 DNA is TGTGCCAGCAGCAATCCGGGACTTCTCAGGAGGAGCTCCTACGAGCAGTACTTC. Its protein product is CASSNPGLLRRSSYEQYF.

This chain links TRBV9 with TRBJ2-5; D may correspond to TRBD1 or TRBD2 (5 bases each). The J call may be incorrect, as the DNA end agrees better with TRBJ2-1. Germline assignment: CDR1 SGDLS and CDR2 YYNGEE. The CDR3 is made up of 15 amino acids. Here the CDR3 DNA reads TGTGCCAGCAGCCCCCCCCGAGGGAGTGGGGGTGAGCAGTTCTTC. Translation gives CASSPPRGSGGEQFF.

This clonotype was counted many times. The rearrangement uses TRBV7-3 and TRBJ2-5; TRBD1 matches at 9 bases. Trimming took 5 bases from V and 4 from J; bases not matched to a gene: 2. Germline V gene data show CDR1 as SGHTA and CDR2 as FQGTGA. The CDR3 consists of 13 residues. CDR3 DNA: TGTGCCAGCAGCCGGGACAGGGTAGAGACCCAGTACTTC. As protein: CASSRDRVETQYF.

The chain couples TRBV7-2 to TRBJ2-3, with 11 nucleotides matching TRBD2. Germline trimming cut 5 bases from V and 3 bases from J; bases unmatched to any gene: 7. The germline gives CDR1 SGHTA, CDR2 FQGNSA. The CDR3 loop spans 16 amino acids. Here the CDR3 reads CASSPSSGRTTDTQYF. As DNA, the CDR3 is TGTGCCAGCAGCCCGTCTAGCGGGAGGACGACAGATACGCAGTATTTT.

The V call is TRBV6-5, the J call TRBJ2-5; a possible D gene is TRBD1 (6 bases). This CDR3 spans 14 amino acids. Germline V gene lookup returns CDR1 MNHEY and CDR2 SVGAGI. Deletions cut 4 bases from V and 7 bases from J, with 16 bases between. This CDR3 reads CASSLNRDISTQYF. The CDR3 region has the DNA TGTGCCAGCAGTTTAAACCGGGACATATCGACCCAGTACTTC.

This clonotype has a handful of counts. This chain connects TRBV27 to TRBJ2-5; D gene unclear. The J call may be wrong; the DNA end is better matched by TRBJ2-7. This CDR3 contains 13 residues. Germline V lookup: CDR1 MNHEY, CDR2 SMNVEV (reference sequence). CDR3 DNA: TGTGCCAGCAGCTCGACCAGCCCCGGCGAGCAGTACTTC. Protein: CASSSTSPGEQYF.

The rearrangement uses TRBV12-3 or TRBV12-4 and TRBJ2-3; maybe TRBD2 (5 bases). Trimming stripped 5 bases from V and 4 bases from J, with 16 bases between. The CDR3 has 15 amino acids. Written as DNA, the CDR3 is TGTGCCAGCAGTCCGATGAGAGGGAGAGCAGATACGCAGTATTTT. This translates into CASSPMRGRADTQYF.

The chain combines TRBV12-3 or TRBV12-4 with TRBJ2-7; 7 bases map to TRBD2. The CDR3 runs 14 residues. V was pared by 3 bases and J by 5 bases, with 7 bases of the junction left unmatched. The CDR3 sequence: CASSFWEGNHEQYF. In nucleotides, the CDR3 is TGTGCCAGCAGTTTCTGGGAGGGCAACCACGAGCAGTACTTC.

This chain connects TRBV12-3 or TRBV12-4 to TRBJ2-5; either TRBD1 or TRBD2 may supply D (5 bases each). The J call may be incorrect, as the DNA end agrees better with TRBJ2-7. This CDR3 is 15 amino acids long. The CDR3 region has the DNA TGTGCCAGCAGTTACCGGGACCCGCACTCCTACGAGCAGTACTTC. Amino acid sequence: CASSYRDPHSYEQYF.

In its sample, this clonotype was seen a few times. This sequence joins TRBV11-2 and TRBJ1-2; 7 nucleotides align to TRBD1. Germline CDR1 and CDR2: SGHAT and FQNNGV. The CDR3 covers 15 residues. Germline trimming cut 1 base from V and 2 bases from J; bases unmatched to any gene: 4. CDR3 sequence (DNA): TGTGCCAGCAGCTTAGGGGACAGTCCCAACTATGGCTACACCTTC. Protein product: CASSLGDSPNYGYTF.

This clonotype was detected only a few times. The genes are TRBV5-1 and TRBJ2-1; 7 bases are a match to TRBD2. From germline, CDR1 is SGHRS and CDR2 YFSETQ. This CDR3 has 15 residues. The ends lost 4 bases at V and 4 bases at J; junction bases unmatched: 8. The CDR3 loop is CASSVREYGYNEQFF. CDR3 DNA sequence: TGCGCCAGCAGCGTGCGGGAGTACGGATACAATGAGCAGTTCTTC.

The chain couples TRBV5-5 to TRBJ2-1; 9 bases align to TRBD1. This CDR3 region has 13 residues. The trim removed 2 bases at V and 9 bases at J, leaving 3 bases unmatched. Germline CDR1 SGHKS, CDR2 YYEKEE (reference sequence). CDR3 in DNA: TGTGCCAGCAGCTTAGGACAGGGGCTTGAGCAGTTCTTC. Translated: CASSLGQGLEQFF.

This clonotype occurred a few times. The chain couples TRBV20-1 to TRBJ2-1; no firm D call. CDR3 length: 14 residues. Per germline, CDR1 DFQATT and CDR2 SNEGSKA (reference sequence). Trimming took off 3 bases at V and 0 bases at J, with 9 bases between the two ends. CDR3 sequence: CSASAVSSYNEQFF. CDR3 bases: TGCAGTGCTAGTGCAGTTAGCTCCTACAATGAGCAGTTCTTC.

The chain recombines TRBV20-1 with TRBJ2-1; D perhaps matches TRBD1 (6 bases). With 0 bases removed from V and 7 bases from J, the gap between germline ends came to 10 bases. Germline loops: CDR1 DFQATT, CDR2 SNEGSKA (reference sequence). The CDR3 contains 13 residues. Here the CDR3 reads CSARDRRGNEQFF. The CDR3 DNA reads TGCAGTGCTAGAGACCGCAGGGGAAATGAGCAGTTCTTC.

This chain connects TRBV12-3 or TRBV12-4 to TRBJ1-2; maybe TRBD1 (6 bases). The length of the CDR3 is 14 residues. V lost 6 bases and J lost 6, with 17 bases in between. Here the CDR3 reads CASSQQGVLHGYTF. As DNA, the CDR3 is TGTGCCAGCAGCCAACAGGGAGTCCTTCATGGCTACACCTTC.

For this clonotype: Relative to the germline gene, one junction end is altered; a read error may explain this. The V call is TRBV24-1, the J call TRBJ2-7, with a weak D call TRBD2 (6 bases). The germline CDR1 and CDR2 sequences are KGHDR and SFDVKD. The CDR3 totals 15 residues. CDR3 amino acids: CATSAPEEGRMEQCF. The CDR3 coding sequence is TGTGCCACCAGTGCCCCAGAGGAGGGAAGGATGGAGCAGTGCTTC.

The V and J genes are TRBV15 and TRBJ1-2, with 7 nucleotides matching TRBD1. CDR3 length: 13 residues. The ends lost 4 bases at V and 6 bases at J; junction bases unmatched: 5. Germline CDR1 reads LNHNV; CDR2 reads YYDKDF (reference sequence). The CDR3 protein is CATSNQQGNGYTF. The CDR3 coding sequence is TGTGCCACCAGCAACCAACAGGGGAATGGCTACACCTTC.

V is TRBV6-5 and J is TRBJ1-4; tentatively, D is TRBD1 (6 bases). CDR1 is MNHEY, CDR2 SVGAGI, per germline. This CDR3 is 17 amino acids long. The V and J ends lost 0 bases and 5 bases respectively, with 16 bases between them. This chain's CDR3 is CASSYSFRRGGNEKLFF. For the CDR3, the DNA is TGTGCCAGCAGTTACTCGTTTCGTAGAGGGGGGAATGAAAAACTGTTTTTT.

CDR3 bases: TGTGCCAGCAGTCTATCACGTATGCACGAGCAGTACTTC. Residues: CASSLSRMHEQYF. The chain has TRBV12-3 or TRBV12-4 and TRBJ2-7; D is unresolved. Trimming shortened V by 5 bases and J by 5 bases, and 13 bases separated the two germline ends. This CDR3 spans 13 amino acids.

V is TRBV29-1 and J is TRBJ1-2; TRBD1 matches at 8 bases. Losses at the gene ends were 6 bases for V and 6 bases for J; bases not matched to a gene: 15. Looked up from germline, CDR1 is SQVTM and CDR2 is ANQGSEA. CDR3 length: 15 residues. This chain's CDR3 is CSVWLSTGDYNGYTF. CDR3 nucleotides: TGCAGCGTCTGGCTCTCGACAGGGGATTATAATGGCTACACCTTC.

The rearrangement uses TRBV6-1 and TRBJ1-3; D may be TRBD1 (5 bases). Germline V CDR1 and CDR2: MNHNS, SASEGT. The CDR3 runs to 16 residues. V was trimmed by 4 bases and J by 0 bases, leaving 13 bases between them. This chain's CDR3 is CASSAARGSSGNTIYF. Written as DNA, the CDR3 is TGTGCCAGCAGTGCAGCAAGGGGCAGCTCTGGAAACACCATATATTTT.

This chain joins TRBV20-1 and TRBJ2-5, with TRBD1 matching over 9 bases. V lost 0 bases, J lost 2 bases, and 7 bases stayed unmatched. In germline, CDR1 is DFQATT, CDR2 SNEGSKA (reference sequence). The CDR3 is 16 amino acids. CDR3 nucleotide sequence: TGCAGTGCTAGAGATCGAGGACAGGGGCGGCAAGAGACCCAGTACTTC. This sequence encodes CSARDRGQGRQETQYF.